This T cell receptor beta chain was sequenced for a study of blood T cell repertoires in COVID-19 (dated by TCRdb to 2018 to 2020). Looking at the study overall: Samples covering the acute and convalescent phases of COVID-19 were provided by collaborators in the United States, Italy and Spain. The prospective study material was composed of cDNA or gDNA derived from T cells, B-cell-depleted T cells, or PBMCs. Deeply sampled blood TCRbeta repertoires from subjects exposed to, actively infected with, or recovered from COVID-19 were included in the dataset. The repertoires were released in a freely available public database intended as a resource for research on the immune response to SARS-CoV-2. Samples came from the ongoing ImmuneRACE study (first 160 participants) plus 1,254 subjects from 6 global collaborators. Nearly every sample came with metadata listing a de-identified subject ID, COVID-19 status, age in years and sex. Where available, HLA class I and class II types were obtained from metadata supplied by the sample provider rather than from assay-based typing. Beyond this particular receptor, the publication reports: The quantity of clinical and demographic metadata differed by source and by participant and was supplied without curation.

As for this clone: Its binding antigen is unknown. Base qualities are not at hand, and no much larger clone is one base apart.

From cysteine to phenylalanine, the CDR3 is 16 amino acids long. The kept DNA is CDR3 alone, 48 bases in frame from the first base. Trimming leaves V shorter by 3 bases and J shorter by 5 bases, with the junction holding 9 bases beyond the gene matches. CDR1 is given as SGHDT and CDR2 as YYEEEE, both from the germline V gene. Collaborating institutions collected whole blood in K2EDTA tubes following their own protocols. For TCRbeta analysis, collaborators shipped samples as frozen whole blood, isolated PBMCs, or DNA extracted from either of those sample types. TCRbeta CDR3 regions were amplified from genomic DNA by means of the immunoSEQ Assay, a bias-controlled multiplex PCR. Processing in the source paper ran as follows. Within the assay, amplification of reference gene primers was used to estimate how many nucleated cells each sample contained. To quantify the absolute abundance of each unique TCRbeta CDR3 rearrangement, sequence reads were collapsed and filtered. Productive Simpson clonality was computed per sample as the square root of Simpson's diversity index over productive rearrangements. Imported from immuneACCESS, the table was reduced by TCRdb to in-frame sequences with V and J called. These copies leave out some clones; in studies compared against another copy, an unresolved V gene accounts for under half, and the cause of the remainder is not known. Clone size and the V and J calls come from that table; the DNA yielded D and trimming. This sample is represented by about 250,000 clones; 70% to 90% of them were singletons. The ten largest clones take up about 5.1% of the sample.

The chain is encoded by TRBV5-6 joined to TRBJ2-7; the junction holds 12 bases that match TRBD2. The sequence was obtained from a man aged 45-65 years with active or convalescent COVID-19. Source material: peripheral blood. The encoded CDR3 is CASSSLGLAGTNEQYF. In nucleotides, the sequence is TGTGCCAGCAGCTCCCTAGGACTAGCGGGAACCAACGAGCAGTACTTC. The CDR3 plus the reference TRBV5-6 and TRBJ2-7 genes for the other parts give the full variable domain: DAGVTQSPTHLIKTRGQQVTLRCSPKSGHDTVSWYQQALGQGPQFIFQYYEEEERQRGNFPDRFSGHQFPNYSSELNVNALLLGDSALYLCASSSLGLAGTNEQYFGPGTRLTVT.